These T cell receptor beta chains were read from a single sample in a study of cytomegalovirus exposure and HLA in healthy donors. Clones were read by immunoSEQ multiplex PCR, and TCRdb kept only the in-frame ones, dropping some. Its table lists 150,000 or so clones. Material for sequencing was PBMCs. The receptors were gathered from a woman aged 45-65 years in good health and CMV-seronegative. CDR3s include the opening cysteine and the closing phenylalanine or tryptophan. Each record gives: J gene, D gene, V gene, CDR3 protein, CDR3 DNA. The D gene is left open where the match is weak.

j_gene: TRBJ1-1
d_gene: TRBD1
v_gene: TRBV30
CDR3aa: CARETGFNTEAFF
CDR3nt: TGTGCCCGTGAGACAGGGTTTAACACTGAAGCTTTCTTT

j_gene: TRBJ2-2
d_gene: TRBD1
v_gene: TRBV2
CDR3aa: CASTPRFDRANTGELFF
CDR3nt: TGTGCCAGCACCCCGAGGTTTGACAGGGCAAACACCGGGGAGCTGTTTTTT

j_gene: TRBJ2-7
d_gene: TRBD1
v_gene: TRBV25-1
CDR3aa: CASSARPGQGSYEQYF
CDR3nt: TGTGCCAGCAGTGCCCGTCCGGGACAGGGCTCCTACGAGCAGTACTTC

j_gene: TRBJ2-1
d_gene: .
v_gene: TRBV5-1
CDR3aa: CASSLDISYNEQFF
CDR3nt: TGCGCCAGCAGCTTAGACATCTCCTACAATGAGCAGTTCTTC

j_gene: TRBJ1-3
d_gene: .
v_gene: TRBV5-6
CDR3aa: CASTGEGNTIYF
CDR3nt: TGTGCCAGTACAGGAGAGGGAAACACCATATATTTT

j_gene: TRBJ2-7
d_gene: .
v_gene: TRBV14
CDR3aa: CASSQRPDTLSYEQYF
CDR3nt: TGTGCCAGCAGCCAAAGGCCGGACACCCTCTCCTACGAGCAGTACTTC

j_gene: TRBJ2-5
d_gene: .
v_gene: TRBV2
CDR3aa: CASGLQETQYF
CDR3nt: TGTGCCAGCGGACTCCAAGAGACCCAGTACTTC

j_gene: TRBJ2-3
d_gene: TRBD2
v_gene: TRBV18
CDR3aa: CASSDGWSSGRDTQYF
CDR3nt: TGTGCCAGCTCCGATGGATGGTCTAGCGGGAGAGATACGCAGTATTTT

j_gene: TRBJ2-5
d_gene: TRBD2
v_gene: TRBV9
CDR3aa: CASTLTSGVGETQYF
CDR3nt: TGTGCCAGCACCTTGACTAGCGGGGTCGGGGAGACCCAGTACTTC

j_gene: TRBJ2-1
d_gene: .
v_gene: TRBV6-5
CDR3aa: CASRSSLAEYNEQFF
CDR3nt: TGTGCCAGCAGGTCCAGCCTAGCCGAGTACAATGAGCAGTTCTTC

j_gene: TRBJ2-7
d_gene: .
v_gene: TRBV7-2
CDR3aa: CASSWGTAEQRWYF
CDR3nt: TGTGCCAGCAGCTGGGGGACTGCCGAACAGAGGTGGTACTTC

j_gene: TRBJ1-1
d_gene: .
v_gene: TRBV27
CDR3aa: CASSLSWGVDTEAFF
CDR3nt: TGTGCCAGCAGTTTATCATGGGGAGTAGACACTGAAGCTTTCTTT

j_gene: TRBJ2-1
d_gene: .
v_gene: TRBV29-1
CDR3aa: CSAVEGEQFF
CDR3nt: TGCAGCGCCGTAGAGGGTGAGCAGTTCTTC

j_gene: TRBJ1-1
d_gene: .
v_gene: TRBV9
CDR3aa: CASSVSPAGDEAFF
CDR3nt: TGTGCCAGCAGCGTAAGCCCGGCAGGGGATGAAGCTTTCTTT

j_gene: TRBJ1-5
d_gene: .
v_gene: TRBV27
CDR3aa: CASMPGGNQPQHF
CDR3nt: TGTGCCAGCATGCCCGGGGGCAATCAGCCCCAGCATTTT

j_gene: TRBJ2-1
d_gene: .
v_gene: TRBV7-3
CDR3aa: CASSLTEGNEQFF
CDR3nt: TGTGCCAGCAGCTTAACGGAGGGTAATGAGCAGTTCTTC

j_gene: TRBJ1-1
d_gene: .
v_gene: TRBV7-2
CDR3aa: CASSRRNTEAFF
CDR3nt: TGTGCCAGCAGCCGTAGGAACACTGAAGCTTTCTTT

j_gene: TRBJ2-7
d_gene: TRBD2
v_gene: TRBV28
CDR3aa: CASSPSSGRGPESYEQYF
CDR3nt: TGTGCCAGCAGTCCCTCCAGCGGGAGAGGACCTGAGAGCTACGAGCAGTACTTC

j_gene: TRBJ2-1
d_gene: TRBD2
v_gene: TRBV30
CDR3aa: CAWKNRGLARDNEQFF
CDR3nt: TGTGCCTGGAAAAATAGGGGACTAGCTCGCGACAATGAGCAGTTCTTC

j_gene: TRBJ1-5
d_gene: .
v_gene: TRBV27
CDR3aa: CASSLNHPGDNQPQHF
CDR3nt: TGTGCCAGCAGTTTAAACCACCCCGGGGATAATCAGCCCCAGCATTTT

j_gene: TRBJ2-7
d_gene: .
v_gene: TRBV5-4
CDR3aa: CASSLGSTYEQYF
CDR3nt: TGTGCCAGCAGCTTGGGTAGTACCTACGAGCAGTACTTC

j_gene: TRBJ1-2
d_gene: TRBD1
v_gene: TRBV29-1
CDR3aa: CSVKSRDRSGYTF
CDR3nt: TGCAGCGTTAAAAGCCGGGACAGGTCCGGCTACACCTTC